The 11 T cell receptor beta chains given below trace back to one sample, sequenced in a study of PD-1 blockade in classical Hodgkin lymphoma. Here immunoSEQ multiplex PCR was the method, and the copy in TCRdb shows in-frame clones only, minus some. The sample lists 40,000 to 65,000 clones, 65% to 85% occurring once. Brentuximab vedotin exposure varied among the patients, all of whom had relapsed after autologous stem cell transplantation. Sequenced here: peripheral blood mononuclear cells (PBMCs), sampled at baseline. The source is a human donor with classical Hodgkin lymphoma.

The table lists this clone with a few counts. The CDR3: CASSVAGGSQEKLFF. CDR3 nucleotide sequence: TGTGCCAGTAGTGTTGCGGGGGGATCCCAAGAAAAACTGTTTTTT. V gene TRBV19 combines with J gene TRBJ1-4; D perhaps matches TRBD1 (5 bases). Germline-derived CDR1 and CDR2 are LNHDA and SQIVND (reference sequence). The CDR3 covers 15 residues. Trimming pared 5 bases from V and 8 bases from J, leaving 18 bases between.

The chain recombines TRBV9 with TRBJ2-6, with TRBD1 matching 9 bases. Trimming took 4 bases from V and 2 from J; bases not matched to a gene: 10. CDR1 and CDR2 from the germline V gene are SGDLS and YYNGEE. The CDR3 spans 18 residues. CDR3 in DNA: TGTGCCAGCAGCCCCCGGACAGGGGAGTCCACTGGGGCCAACGTCCTGACTTTC. Its protein product is CASSPRTGESTGANVLTF.

In this sample, this clone turned up a few times. J is TRBJ1-2 and V is TRBV4-3, with a weak D call TRBD1 (6 bases). Germline CDR1 is LGHNA and CDR2 is YSLEER. V was clipped by 4 bases and J by 8 bases, with 14 bases between them. There are 13 residues in the CDR3. The CDR3 protein is CASSPGRGFGYTF. For the CDR3, the DNA is TGCGCCAGCAGCCCGGGGAGGGGGTTCGGCTACACCTTC.

This chain joins TRBV6-1 and TRBJ2-1; TRBD2 agrees at 7 bases. This CDR3 contains 13 residues. V dropped 5 bases and J dropped 5; count of bases not matched to a gene: 3. Germline V CDR1 and CDR2: MNHNS, SASEGT. The CDR3 is CASSLAEHNEQFF. In DNA, the CDR3 is TGTGCCAGCAGTCTAGCGGAGCACAATGAGCAGTTCTTC.

This rearrangement joins TRBV6-6 to TRBJ2-7; TRBD1 matches 11 bases. From germline, CDR1 is MNHNY and CDR2 SVGAGI (reference sequence). The CDR3 spans 15 residues. The trim removed 4 bases at V and 7 bases at J, leaving 9 bases unmatched. The CDR3 nucleotides read TGTGCCAGCAGTTGGTTGGGACAGGGGGATAGAGAGCAGTACGTC. Amino acids: CASSWLGQGDREQYV.

The table lists this clone with a few counts. The rearrangement links TRBV7-6 to TRBJ1-5, with D possibly TRBD1 on 6 matching bases. The V end lost 5 bases, the J end lost 6 bases, and 14 bases lay between the germline ends. Per germline, CDR1 SGHVS and CDR2 FNYEAQ. The CDR3 runs to 14 residues. Here the CDR3 reads CASSLDRWGQPQHF. As DNA, the CDR3 is TGTGCCAGCAGCCTCGACAGGTGGGGTCAGCCCCAGCATTTT.

The chain has TRBV4-3 and TRBJ2-1, with D maybe TRBD2 (7 bases). Trimming pared 0 bases from V and 7 bases from J, leaving 19 bases between. The germline gives CDR1 LGHNA, CDR2 YSLEER. This CDR3 has 17 amino acids. The CDR3 spells CASSQDRWGGAGNEQFF. CDR3 sequence (DNA): TGCGCCAGCAGCCAAGATAGGTGGGGGGGCGCGGGTAATGAGCAGTTCTTC.

This clone was detected once. The rearrangement uses TRBV5-4 and TRBJ2-6; possibly TRBD1 for D (5 bases). Per germline, CDR1 SGHNT and CDR2 YYREEE (reference sequence). This CDR3 has 20 amino acids. V dropped 4 bases and J dropped 0 bases, with 23 bases sitting between them. CDR3 loop: CASSPVGALGFRSGANVLTF. DNA for the CDR3: TGTGCCAGCAGCCCGGTTGGGGCTTTAGGGTTCCGCTCTGGGGCCAACGTCCTGACTTTC.

The chain couples TRBV18 to TRBJ1-1; D is unresolved. CDR1 is KGHSH, CDR2 LQKENI, per germline. There are 16 residues in the CDR3. V was trimmed by 3 bases and J by 4 bases, leaving 18 bases between them. The CDR3 DNA reads as TGTGCCAGCTCACCTGGTGAGGGAACATGGGGCACTGAAGCTTTCTTT. Residues: CASSPGEGTWGTEAFF.

The chain joins TRBV10-3 to TRBJ2-7; TRBD2 aligns across 8 bases. V shed 2 bases, J shed 1 base, and the junction held 10 bases outside the gene matches. The CDR3 covers 17 residues. Per germline, CDR1 ENHRY and CDR2 SYGVKD. CDR3 nucleotides: TGTGCCATCAGTGAGACTCGACCGGGAGGGCCTTCCTACGAGCAGTACTTC. Amino acid sequence: CAISETRPGGPSYEQYF.

This chain links TRBV11-3 with TRBJ2-4; TRBD1 matches at 8 bases. J lost 7 bases, V lost 5 bases, and 7 bases had no gene match. Germline V gene data show CDR1 as SGHNT and CDR2 as YENEEA. CDR3 length: 14 residues. The CDR3 region is CASSPTGAGNIQYF. The CDR3 region has the DNA TGTGCCAGCAGCCCGACAGGGGCGGGGAACATTCAGTACTTC. The full variable domain, its missing parts supplied by reference TRBV11-3 and TRBJ2-4, is EAGVVQSPRYKIIEKKQPVAFWCNPISGHNTLYWYLQNLGQGPELLIRYENEEAVDDSQLPKDRFSAERLKGVDSTLKIQPAELGDSAVYLCASSPTGAGNIQYFGAGTRLSVL.